Each of the 28 T cell receptor beta chains below was sequenced from the same sample in a study of OX40 agonist ivuxolimab in advanced cancers. The library was produced with the immunoSEQ multiplex PCR assay. Sourced from immuneACCESS, this table was stored by TCRdb with only in-frame sequences that have V and J called. A share of the clones is absent; for the studies checked, an unresolved V gene accounts for under half, and the remainder has no known explanation. The sample records about 65,000 clones, about nine tenths of which are singletons. In total, the top ten clones hold less than 0.4% of the sample. The sequencing used CD4+ or CD8+ T cells sorted from blood, collected in a trial of the OX40 agonist ivuxolimab. These receptors were collected from an adult with an advanced solid tumor such as melanoma, head and neck, liver or kidney cancer.

The chain has TRBV10-3 and TRBJ2-2; 8 bases are a match to TRBD2. V trimming: 4 bases; J trimming: 2 bases; junction bases outside the gene matches: 9. The CDR3 runs to 17 residues. Germline values: CDR1 ENHRY, CDR2 SYGVKD. DNA for the CDR3: TGTGCCATCAGTGTGAATAGCGGGGCCACAAACACCGGGGAGCTGTTTTTT. It is translated as CAISVNSGATNTGELFF.

The V and J genes are TRBV2 and TRBJ2-2; 15 positions agree with TRBD2. Germline V gives CDR1 SNHLY, CDR2 FYNNEI. The CDR3 totals 17 residues. V was clipped by 5 bases and J by 5 bases; unmatched bases: 6. The CDR3 spells CASSRGGTSGRTGELFF. As DNA, the CDR3 is TGTGCCAGCAGTCGGGGGGGGACTAGCGGGAGGACCGGGGAGCTGTTTTTT.

The chain combines TRBV6-1 with TRBJ1-1; the D gene is possibly TRBD1 (5 bases). The CDR3 contains 15 residues. V lost 6 bases and J 3 bases, leaving 17 bases between the germline ends. CDR1 MNHNS and CDR2 SASEGT come from the germline V gene. CDR3 DNA: TGTGCCAGCAGCCCCTTTGGGAGAGGGGACACTGAAGCTTTCTTT. Encoded protein: CASSPFGRGDTEAFF.

The chain carries TRBV11-2 and TRBJ1-1; D is uncertain. CDR3 length: 14 residues. V lost 2 bases to trimming and J lost 5 bases, with 12 bases between them. Germline CDR1 reads SGHAT; CDR2 reads FQNNGV. The CDR3 DNA is TGTGCCAGCAGCTTACCGGGCCTACGAACTGAAGCTTTCTTT. Translating it yields CASSLPGLRTEAFF.

The V call is TRBV19, the J call TRBJ1-1; 10 positions agree with TRBD1. With 3 bases clipped from V and 6 bases from J, the junction kept 10 bases outside the gene matches. This CDR3 has 16 amino acids. The germline CDR1 and CDR2 sequences are LNHDA and SQIVND (reference sequence). The CDR3 DNA reads as TGTGCCAGTAGTATTGCCCGACAGGGGGCTTTGGCTGAAGCTTTCTTT. It yields the protein CASSIARQGALAEAFF. Full variable domain (missing parts from reference TRBV19 and TRBJ1-1): DGGITQSPKYLFRKEGQNVTLSCEQNLNHDAMYWYRQDPGQGLRLIYYSQIVNDFQKGDIAEGYSVSREKKESFPLTVTSAQKNPTAFYLCASSIARQGALAEAFFGQGTRLTVV.

The chain carries TRBV5-4 and TRBJ2-7, with 14 bases matching TRBD2. CDR1 is SGHNT, CDR2 YYREEE, per germline (reference sequence). After removal of 6 bases from V and 2 bases from J, the junction contained 4 bases not matched to a gene. This CDR3 has 15 residues. Here the CDR3 reads CASTMGLAGAYEQYF. DNA of the CDR3: TGTGCCAGCACCATGGGACTAGCGGGGGCCTACGAGCAGTACTTC.

This chain uses TRBV7-2 with TRBJ1-2; 12 positions agree with TRBD1. The germline V gene has CDR1 SGHTA and CDR2 FQGNSA. V was clipped by 4 bases and J by 4 bases; unmatched bases: 4. CDR3 length equals 15 residues. The DNA of the CDR3 is TGTGCCAGCAGCTCAGGGACAGGGGGCGGCTATGGCTACACCTTC. As protein: CASSSGTGGGYGYTF.

As regards this clone: The same CDR3 is also encoded by other DNA sequences in this sample. This chain joins TRBV6-6 and TRBJ2-2; D unclear. CDR1 and CDR2 from the germline V gene are MNHNY and SVGAGI (reference sequence). CDR3 length: 11 amino acids. The V end was cut by 8 bases, the J end by 4 bases, with 5 bases between. CDR3 bases: TGTGCCAGCGGGCGCACCGGGGAGCTGTTTTTT. It yields the protein CASGRTGELFF.

The genes are TRBV6-5 and TRBJ2-1; TRBD1 matches at 8 bases. Germline CDR1 MNHEY, CDR2 SVGAGI. V shed 2 bases, J shed 8 bases, and the junction held 8 bases outside the gene matches. The CDR3 covers 15 residues. DNA for the CDR3: TGTGCCAGCAGTTACGACAGGGGCCCCGCGGATGAGCAGTTCTTC. Protein sequence: CASSYDRGPADEQFF.

The chain links TRBV21-1 to TRBJ2-3; TRBD2, the table's D call, lacks a check against the DNA. TRBV21-1 is termed a pseudogene. The CDR3 totals 17 residues. The CDR3 region is CASSKKRSGSLTDTQYF. Here the CDR3 DNA reads TGTGCCAGCAGCAAAAAGCGATCTGGTTCTCTCACAGATACGCAGTATTTT.

J is TRBJ2-5 and V is TRBV6-4; the D is unclear. The CDR3 contains 13 residues. V lost 0 bases and J 9 bases, leaving 11 bases between the germline ends. Germline CDR1 MRHNA, CDR2 SNTAGT. The CDR3 here is CASSDSGASPQYF. The CDR3, as DNA: TGTGCCAGCAGTGACTCAGGTGCCTCGCCCCAGTACTTC.

V is TRBV10-2 and J is TRBJ2-1; 8 positions match TRBD2. The CDR3 totals 14 residues. After removal of 2 bases from V and 9 bases from J, the junction contained 6 bases not matched to a gene. Germline values: CDR1 WSHSY, CDR2 SAAADI. DNA of the CDR3: TGCGCCAGCAGTGAGGGGACTAGTAGGAGTGAGCAGTTCTTC. Encoded protein: CASSEGTSRSEQFF.

V is TRBV29-1 and J is TRBJ2-3, with D perhaps matching TRBD2 (5 bases). This CDR3 contains 11 residues. Germline loops: CDR1 SQVTM, CDR2 ANQGSEA. V was shortened by 7 bases and J by 2 bases, with 7 bases between the two germline ends. CDR3 region: CSAGNTDTQYF. In nucleotides, the CDR3 is TGCAGCGCGGGGAACACAGATACGCAGTATTTT.

V and J are TRBV30 and TRBJ1-2; TRBD1 matches 10 bases. Looked up from germline, CDR1 is GTSNPN and CDR2 is SVGIG (reference sequence). The ends lost 3 bases at V and 9 bases at J; junction bases unmatched: 10. CDR3 length: 14 amino acids. The CDR3 region is CAWRRPGTGASYTF. DNA of the CDR3: TGTGCCTGGAGGCGACCCGGGACAGGGGCGAGCTACACCTTC.

The rearrangement uses TRBV25-1 and TRBJ2-3; 11 nucleotides agree with TRBD1. CDR1 and CDR2 from the germline V gene are MGHDK and SYGVNS. The CDR3 loop spans 15 amino acids. The V gene end was trimmed by 6 bases and the J gene end by 4 bases; junction bases not matched to a gene: 6. CDR3 residues: CASSPGQGGADTQYF. As DNA, the CDR3 is TGTGCCAGCAGCCCGGGACAGGGGGGGGCAGATACGCAGTATTTT.

The chain is built from TRBV7-9 and TRBJ1-3; 7 positions agree with TRBD1. Germline CDR1 SEHNR, CDR2 FQNEAQ (reference sequence). V trimming: 5 bases; J trimming: 6 bases; junction bases outside the gene matches: 16. This CDR3 has 17 residues. CDR3 loop: CASSRRQGRVEANTIYF. The CDR3, as DNA: TGTGCCAGCAGCCGGCGACAGGGTCGGGTAGAGGCAAACACCATATATTTT. The full variable domain, rest sourced from reference TRBV7-9 and TRBJ1-3, is DTGVSQNPRHKITKRGQNVTFRCDPISEHNRLYWYRQTLGQGPEFLTYFQNEAQLEKSRLLSDRFSAERPKGSFSTLEIQRTEQGDSAMYLCASSRRQGRVEANTIYFGEGSWLTVV.

Only a few counts were recorded for this clone. The V gene is TRBV6-4, the J gene TRBJ1-5; possible D gene TRBD1, 5 bases. Looked up from germline, CDR1 is MRHNA and CDR2 is SNTAGT. Trimming pared 5 bases from V and 4 bases from J, leaving 9 bases between. The CDR3 consists of 13 residues. CDR3 sequence reads: CASSPGANQPQHF. The CDR3 nucleotides read TGTGCCAGCAGTCCCGGGGCAAATCAGCCCCAGCATTTT.

This clone showed up just a few times. The chain links TRBV12-5 to TRBJ1-5; D gene ambiguous. V was clipped by 0 bases and J by 2 bases, with 11 bases between them. The CDR3 loop spans 16 amino acids. The germline gives CDR1 LGHNT, CDR2 FRNRAP. The CDR3 sequence is CASGLVPGIGNQPQHF. DNA of the CDR3: TGTGCTAGTGGTTTGGTTCCAGGAATAGGCAATCAGCCCCAGCATTTT.

This sequence joins TRBV4-3 and TRBJ2-7, with D perhaps TRBD2 (6 bases). In germline, CDR1 is LGHNA, CDR2 YSLEER. Trimming removed 0 bases at V and 5 bases at J, with 17 bases between. There are 16 residues in the CDR3. Here the CDR3 DNA reads TGCGCCAGCAGCCAAGAGGGTATTGGAGGGGTGGACGAGCAGTACTTC. This gives the protein CASSQEGIGGVDEQYF.

The rearrangement joins TRBV5-1 to TRBJ2-7, with TRBD1 identical over 7 bases. Germline trimming cut 2 bases from V and 3 bases from J; bases unmatched to any gene: 2. Germline V CDR1 and CDR2: SGHRS, YFSETQ. The CDR3 covers 13 residues. The CDR3 region has the DNA TGCGCCAGCAGCTTTGACAGGGTCTACGAGCAGTACTTC. Translating gives CASSFDRVYEQYF. The whole variable domain, filled in from reference TRBV5-1 and TRBJ2-7, reads KAGVTQTPRYLIKTRGQQVTLSCSPISGHRSVSWYQQTPGQGLQFLFEYFSETQRNKGNFPGRFSGRQFSNSRSEMNVSTLELGDSALYLCASSFDRVYEQYFGPGTRLTVT.

The chain couples TRBV7-2 to TRBJ2-4, with D possibly TRBD1 on 6 matching bases. The CDR3 length is 15 residues. Between the trimmed V and J ends, which lost 4 bases and 1 base, there was a span of 11 bases. Germline lookup yields CDR1 SGHTA and CDR2 FQGNSA. The CDR3, as DNA: TGTGCCAGCAGCTACACACAGGGTGCCAAAAACATTCAGTACTTC. Its protein product is CASSYTQGAKNIQYF.

CDR3 DNA: TGTGCCAGTAGCGGGGAAGGACAACAATTTTATGGCTACACCTTC. Translating it yields CASSGEGQQFYGYTF. The rearrangement joins TRBV19 to TRBJ1-2; weak D call: TRBD1 (5 bases). Trimming cost V 6 bases and J 5 bases, with 19 bases left between them. Germline CDR1 LNHDA, CDR2 SQIVND (reference sequence). This CDR3 has 15 amino acids.

This chain joins TRBV4-2 and TRBJ1-5, with TRBD1 matching over 8 bases. Germline CDR1 LGHNA, CDR2 YNFKEQ. This CDR3 has 15 amino acids. With 4 bases clipped from V and 4 bases from J, the junction kept 6 bases outside the gene matches. In nucleotides, the CDR3 is TGTGCCAGCAGCCCCCTGGACAGGGATAATCAGCCCCAGCATTTT. Residues: CASSPLDRDNQPQHF.

This chain connects TRBV7-2 to TRBJ1-1, with D tentatively TRBD1 (5 bases). CDR3 length: 16 amino acids. Germline V CDR1 and CDR2: SGHTA, FQGNSA. Trimming took 1 base from V and 1 from J, leaving 13 bases between them. CDR3 region: CASSLGYQGGNTEAFF. The CDR3 bases are TGTGCCAGCAGCTTAGGGTACCAGGGAGGGAACACTGAAGCTTTCTTT.

The chain uses TRBV7-8 and TRBJ2-7, with D perhaps matching TRBD1 or TRBD2 (5 bases each). Trimming took 2 bases from V and 3 from J, leaving 14 bases between them. Germline lookup yields CDR1 SGHVS and CDR2 FQNEAQ. The CDR3 runs 15 residues. CDR3 residues: CASSLRDLQLYEQYF. The CDR3, as DNA: TGTGCCAGCAGCTTAAGGGACCTACAACTCTACGAGCAGTACTTC.

V usage is TRBV30 and J usage is TRBJ1-6; 9 bases are shared with TRBD1. The V gene end was trimmed by 3 bases and the J gene end by 9 bases; junction bases not matched to a gene: 3. Germline CDR1 GTSNPN, CDR2 SVGIG (reference sequence). The CDR3 sequence is 13 residues long. For the CDR3, the DNA is TGTGCCTGGAGAGGGACAGGGACTTCACCCCTCCACTTT. Translated: CAWRGTGTSPLHF.

The V call is TRBV6-1, the J call TRBJ2-6; D not resolved. V was shortened by 6 bases and J by 0 bases, with 6 bases between the two germline ends. This CDR3 comprises 14 residues. Germline CDR1 reads MNHNS; CDR2 reads SASEGT. The CDR3 DNA sequence: TGTGCCAGCAGCCCGGTCTCTGGGGCCAACGTCCTGACTTTC. Protein product: CASSPVSGANVLTF.

This rearrangement joins TRBV7-2 to TRBJ2-5, with 9 positions matching TRBD2. Germline CDR1 is SGHTA and CDR2 is FQGNSA. CDR3 length: 14 amino acids. V lost 2 bases to trimming and J lost 5 bases; unmatched junction nucleotides: 3. The CDR3 here is CASSLMRGGETQYF. The CDR3 coding sequence is TGTGCCAGCAGCTTAATGCGGGGGGGGGAGACCCAGTACTTC.